These 30 T cell receptor beta chains were sequenced from one sample in a study of T cell repertoires in cytomegalovirus infection. MiXCR was run by TCRdb on the reads, yielding one entry per CDR3 protein. Of 350,000 to 550,000 distinct CDR3 sequences in the sample, approximately 33% were seen once. Sequenced: PBMCs. All receptors derive from a human donor in good health (CMV status not recorded). Some clones in this sample may be carry-over from other donors' samples.

This clonotype turned up a few times. This chain uses TRBV20-1 with TRBJ1-6, with D unclear. This CDR3 contains 13 residues. V lost 0 bases and J lost 4, with 4 bases in between. The V gene's germline CDR1 is DFQATT and CDR2 SNEGSKA (reference sequence). The CDR3 DNA sequence: TGCAGTGCTAGAGATCGATATAATTCACCCCTCCACTTT. It yields the protein CSARDRYNSPLHF.

The V and J genes are TRBV20-1 and TRBJ2-5; no firm D call. Looked up from germline, CDR1 is DFQATT and CDR2 is SNEGSKA (reference sequence). This CDR3 spans 14 amino acids. The germline V and J ends were trimmed by 1 base and 5 bases, with 14 bases remaining between them. CDR3 residues: CSARGVTVSETQYF. The CDR3 nucleotides read TGCAGTGCTAGAGGAGTTACTGTTTCGGAGACCCAGTACTTC.

The genes are TRBV27 and TRBJ2-5, with 11 bases lining up with TRBD2. This CDR3 has 15 amino acids. Germline V lookup: CDR1 MNHEY, CDR2 SMNVEV (reference sequence). Trimming at V came to 6 bases and at J to 4 bases, leaving 7 bases not matched to a gene. In DNA, the CDR3 is TGTGCCAGCAGCCATCTAGCGGGGGGCCGAGAGACCCAGTACTTC. Amino acids: CASSHLAGGRETQYF.

This clonotype has a handful of counts. V usage is TRBV6-1 and J usage is TRBJ1-1, with a possible D match to TRBD1 (6 bases). CDR3 length: 12 residues. Germline CDR1 MNHNS, CDR2 SASEGT. The germline V and J ends were trimmed by 5 bases and 12 bases, with 16 bases remaining between them. The DNA for the CDR3 is TGTGCCAGCAGTTCCCCCGGGGGCTGGCCTTTCTTT. Translating gives CASSSPGGWPFF.

This chain joins TRBV18 and TRBJ2-7; D is ambiguous. CDR3 length: 14 amino acids. V was clipped by 3 bases and J by 2 bases, with 11 bases between them. Germline V lookup: CDR1 KGHSH, CDR2 LQKENI. The CDR3: CASSPRGVPYEQYF. The DNA for the CDR3 is TGTGCCAGCTCACCGAGAGGCGTCCCCTACGAGCAGTACTTC.

This clonotype was counted only a few times. V is TRBV7-8 and J is TRBJ1-5; D not certain. Germline V gene sequence: CDR1 SGHVS, CDR2 FQNEAQ. Trimming removed 2 bases from V and 0 bases from J, with 11 bases in between. The CDR3 spans 16 residues. The CDR3 coding sequence is TGTGCCAGCAGCTTATGGCAGGCTAATAGCAATCAGCCCCAGCATTTT. It codes for CASSLWQANSNQPQHF.

This clonotype was seen at least ten times. The chain combines TRBV7-9 with TRBJ2-3, with 7 bases matching TRBD2. Looked up from germline, CDR1 is SEHNR and CDR2 is FQNEAQ (reference sequence). The CDR3 totals 15 residues. V trimming: 1 base; J trimming: 0 bases; junction bases outside the gene matches: 1. CDR3 region: CASSLGLASTDTQYF. The CDR3, as DNA: TGTGCCAGCAGCTTAGGACTAGCTAGCACAGATACGCAGTATTTT. Full variable domain (remainder filled in from reference TRBV7-9 and TRBJ2-3): DTGVSQNPRHKITKRGQNVTFRCDPISEHNRLYWYRQTLGQGPEFLTYFQNEAQLEKSRLLSDRFSAERPKGSFSTLEIQRTEQGDSAMYLCASSLGLASTDTQYFGPGTRLTVL.

For this clonotype: A junction boundary mismatches the germline segment, possibly from a read error. V usage is TRBV7-3 and J usage is TRBJ2-3; 9 nucleotides align to TRBD2. The length of the CDR3 is 15 residues. Germline CDR1 SGHTA, CDR2 FQGTGA. The CDR3 reads CASSPATSGTDTPYF. Here the CDR3 DNA reads TGTGCCAGCAGCCCCGCGACTAGCGGCACAGATACGCCGTATTTT.

This clonotype was seen many times. The chain carries TRBV6-2 or TRBV6-3 and TRBJ2-5; no reliable D call. This CDR3 is built from 12 residues. Trimming took 2 bases from V and 7 from J, leaving 8 bases between them. Per the germline V gene, CDR1 is MNHEY and CDR2 is SVGEGT. In nucleotides, the CDR3 is TGTGCCAGCAGTTACGCCCCCCGGACCCAGTACTTC. It encodes CASSYAPRTQYF.

The CDR3 here is CATKSGDGRGYTF. The CDR3 DNA follows: TGTGCCACCAAATCCGGAGACGGTCGCGGCTACACCTTC. The rearrangement joins TRBV25-1 to TRBJ1-2; D is ambiguous. The CDR3 runs 13 residues. V dropped 10 bases and J dropped 8 bases, with 20 bases sitting between them. The V gene's germline CDR1 is MGHDK and CDR2 SYGVNS.

The V and J genes are TRBV12-3 or TRBV12-4 and TRBJ1-3; D is undetermined. The CDR3 contains 11 residues. With 8 bases removed from V and 0 bases from J, the gap between germline ends came to 2 bases. CDR3 sequence reads: CASHSGNTIYF. CDR3 nucleotides: TGTGCCAGCCACTCTGGAAACACCATATATTTT.

The chain uses TRBV7-9 and TRBJ1-1; D may be TRBD1 (5 bases). The CDR3 has 16 amino acids. CDR1 and CDR2 from the germline V gene are SEHNR and FQNEAQ (reference sequence). V lost 0 bases to trimming and J lost 9 bases, with 20 bases between them. This CDR3 is CASSLALLGRNKKAFF. CDR3 DNA sequence: TGTGCCAGCAGCTTAGCTCTACTGGGACGGAACAAAAAAGCTTTCTTT.

This clonotype has at least ten counts. V is TRBV7-8 and J is TRBJ1-6; D is perhaps TRBD1 (5 bases). CDR3 length equals 15 residues. The germline V gene encodes CDR1 SGHVS and CDR2 FQNEAQ. Deletions cut 4 bases from V and 9 bases from J, with 16 bases between. CDR3 sequence: CASSSSIGTGSPLHF. CDR3 nucleotides: TGTGCCAGCAGCTCGAGTATTGGAACAGGTTCACCCCTCCACTTT.

This clonotype has only a few counts. This sequence joins TRBV4-1 and TRBJ1-2; no clear D. This CDR3 is 18 amino acids long. The V and J ends lost 4 bases and 4 bases respectively, with 25 bases between them. The germline CDR1 and CDR2 sequences are MGHRA and YSYEKL. CDR3: CASSPLQVPHLESYGYTF. For the CDR3, the DNA is TGCGCCAGCAGCCCCCTTCAAGTCCCCCATCTAGAGAGCTATGGCTACACCTTC.

The chain carries TRBV6-1 and TRBJ1-1; D remains unclear. Per germline, CDR1 MNHNS and CDR2 SASEGT. Trimming removed 6 bases at V and 11 bases at J, with 10 bases between. CDR3 length: 10 amino acids. The CDR3 loop reads CASSAVGAFF. The CDR3 nucleotides are TGTGCCAGCAGCGCTGTGGGTGCTTTCTTT.

CDR3 region: CASSVNYEQFF. In DNA form, the CDR3 reads TGTGCCAGCAGTGTTAACTATGAGCAGTTCTTC. The chain employs TRBV12-3 or TRBV12-4 and TRBJ2-1; D gene unclear. This CDR3 is 11 amino acids long. V was shortened by 5 bases and J by 8 bases, with 7 bases between the two germline ends.

This clonotype was seen many times. The rearrangement joins TRBV7-2 to TRBJ1-2; D gene uncertain. The CDR3 sequence is 13 residues long. The V and J ends lost 6 bases and 7 bases respectively, with 15 bases between them. CDR1 SGHTA and CDR2 FQGNSA come from the germline V gene. The CDR3 region is CASRTVVRVGYTF. CDR3 nucleotide sequence: TGTGCCAGCAGGACCGTCGTTAGGGTTGGCTACACCTTC.

This chain connects TRBV7-6 to TRBJ2-3; D unresolved. Trimming removed 1 base from V and 1 base from J, with 9 bases in between. CDR1 and CDR2 (germline): SGHVS, FNYEAQ. The CDR3 runs to 15 residues. The CDR3 protein is CASSLGAVGTDTQYF. DNA for the CDR3: TGTGCCAGCAGCTTAGGGGCCGTGGGCACAGATACGCAGTATTTT.

The chain has TRBV20-1 and TRBJ2-7; 7 nucleotides match TRBD1. Trimming took 5 bases from V and 4 from J; bases not matched to a gene: 11. This CDR3 is 14 amino acids long. Germline CDR1 DFQATT, CDR2 SNEGSKA (reference sequence). CDR3 nucleotides: TGCAGTGCTCACGTCGGACAGGCGAGGTACGAGCAGTACTTC. Amino acid sequence: CSAHVGQARYEQYF.

This clonotype was picked up many times. The V and J genes are TRBV6-1 and TRBJ1-6, with TRBD1 matching 7 bases. Germline trimming cut 1 base from V and 7 bases from J; bases unmatched to any gene: 7. This CDR3 comprises 16 residues. In germline, CDR1 is MNHNS, CDR2 SASEGT. The CDR3 loop is CASSEVRTGGNSPLHF. The CDR3 nucleotides read TGTGCCAGCAGTGAAGTTCGGACAGGCGGAAATTCACCCCTCCACTTT.

This clonotype was seen many times. V is TRBV11-2 and J is TRBJ2-5, with D perhaps matching TRBD1 or TRBD2 (6 bases each). The CDR3 sequence is 16 residues long. The germline V and J ends were trimmed by 2 bases and 7 bases, with 20 bases remaining between them. CDR1 and CDR2 (germline): SGHAT, FQNNGV. The CDR3 loop is CASSLTQGGTRGTQYF. In nucleotides, the CDR3 is TGTGCCAGCAGCTTAACACAGGGAGGAACGAGAGGGACCCAGTACTTC.

The gene calls are TRBV6-1 and TRBJ1-1; 7 nucleotides line up with TRBD1. This CDR3 spans 16 amino acids. Germline V lookup: CDR1 MNHNS, CDR2 SASEGT. The V gene end was trimmed by 6 bases and the J gene end by 7 bases; junction bases not matched to a gene: 17. In DNA, the CDR3 is TGTGCCAGCAGCAGGGACCGGGACAGAACCCTGTATGAAGCTTTCTTT. Translating it yields CASSRDRDRTLYEAFF.

This clonotype was recorded many times. V is TRBV12-3 or TRBV12-4 and J is TRBJ1-5, with unresolved D. V was clipped by 6 bases and J by 10 bases, with 16 bases between them. This CDR3 is 13 amino acids long. This chain's CDR3 is CASRLNYGSPQHF. DNA of the CDR3: TGTGCCAGCAGACTCAACTATGGTTCCCCCCAGCATTTT.

This clonotype showed up just a few times. The J gene is TRBJ2-7, the V gene TRBV6-1; the D is unclear. This CDR3 is built from 12 residues. Trimming removed 4 bases from V and 8 bases from J, with 12 bases in between. Germline loops: CDR1 MNHNS, CDR2 SASEGT. The CDR3 DNA reads TGTGCCAGCAGTGCCGTGGGTGGCCAGCAGTACTTC. It specifies CASSAVGGQQYF.

The chain has TRBV27 and TRBJ1-6; 8 bases are shared with TRBD1. The junction had 11 bases not matched to a gene; V was cut back by 5 bases and J by 8 bases. In germline, CDR1 is MNHEY, CDR2 SMNVEV (reference sequence). The CDR3 extends over 16 amino acids. The CDR3 here is CASSRGTGLLYSPLHF. CDR3 in DNA: TGTGCCAGCAGTAGGGGGACAGGCCTTTTATATTCACCCCTCCACTTT.

The chain recombines TRBV18 with TRBJ1-1; possible D gene TRBD1, 5 bases. The CDR3 runs to 12 residues. V was pared by 5 bases and J by 7 bases, with 11 bases between. Looked up from germline, CDR1 is KGHSH and CDR2 is LQKENI. The CDR3 protein is CASSEGRVEAFF. CDR3 nucleotides: TGTGCCAGCTCAGAGGGGAGGGTTGAAGCTTTCTTT.

As for this clonotype: One junction end disagrees with the germline gene, perhaps due to a read error. The J gene is TRBJ1-2, the V gene TRBV7-6; D call uncertain. Germline assignment: CDR1 SGHVS and CDR2 FNYEAQ. CDR3 length: 14 amino acids. CDR3 sequence (DNA): TGTGCCAGCAGATTAGACGGACGGAAGGAGGGCTACACCTTC. It translates to CASRLDGRKEGYTF.

The table lists this clonotype with a few counts. V and J are TRBV5-1 and TRBJ2-3, with TRBD1 as a possible D gene (5 bases). CDR3 size: 16 residues. The germline CDR1 and CDR2 sequences are SGHRS and YFSETQ. Trimming pared 6 bases from V and 4 bases from J, leaving 21 bases between. CDR3 DNA: TGCGCCAGCAATCAGGGCTCCGGGCCACTCGCAGATACGCAGTATTTT. Amino acid sequence: CASNQGSGPLADTQYF.

As concerns this clonotype: This may be a read error, as it is one base from a much larger clone. The CDR3 carries no conserved terminal phenylalanine or tryptophan, so it likely arises from a read error. The gene calls are TRBV5-4 and TRBJ2-4; TRBD1 matches 7 bases. Per the germline V gene, CDR1 is SGHNT and CDR2 is YYREEE (reference sequence). The CDR3 totals 15 residues. V lost 6 bases and J lost 4; bases outside the gene matches: 10. The CDR3: CASNQGGRGKNIQYL. The CDR3, as DNA: TGTGCCAGCAACCAAGGGGGCAGGGGTAAAAACATTCAGTACTTA.

In its sample, this clonotype was seen a few times. The rearrangement uses TRBV11-2 and TRBJ2-5; tentatively, D is TRBD1 or TRBD2 (6 bases each). The CDR3 totals 14 residues. Germline CDR1 SGHAT, CDR2 FQNNGV. V lost 5 bases and J 5 bases, leaving 15 bases between the germline ends. CDR3 sequence (DNA): TGTGCCAGCAGCCCGCCGGGGGCGGGGGAGACCCAGTACTTC. It specifies CASSPPGAGETQYF.